Following are 11 T cell receptor beta chains from one sample sequenced in a study of blood T cell repertoires in COVID-19. The data were produced by immunoSEQ multiplex PCR, yet TCRdb's version contains in-frame clones alone and is incomplete. Seen here are about 370,000 clones, approximately 88% observed once, and the top ten hold 3%. The sample was peripheral blood. The receptors shown here come from a young woman with COVID-19, enrolled during active disease.

The chain links TRBV3-1 (or the pseudogene TRBV3-2) to TRBJ2-3, with D tentatively TRBD1 (6 bases). V was trimmed by 3 bases and J by 0 bases, leaving 22 bases between them. This CDR3 comprises 19 residues. The V gene's germline CDR1 is LGHDT and CDR2 YNNKEL (reference sequence). Here the CDR3 reads CASSHTWRQAITSTDTQYF. The CDR3 DNA reads TGTGCCAGCAGCCACACCTGGCGACAGGCAATAACTAGCACAGATACGCAGTATTTT.

The CDR3 sequence is CASSYLSSGGTDTQYF. Here the CDR3 DNA reads TGCGCCAGCAGTTATCTTTCTAGCGGCGGCACAGATACGCAGTATTTT. V and J are TRBV10-2 and TRBJ2-3, with 7 nucleotides matching TRBD2. This CDR3 region has 16 residues. Germline trimming cut 5 bases from V and 1 base from J; bases unmatched to any gene: 9. Per germline, CDR1 WSHSY and CDR2 SAAADI.

The chain recombines TRBV10-1 with TRBJ1-6; tentatively, D is TRBD1 (5 bases). Trimming left V 7 bases short and J 0 bases short, with 16 bases between. The germline gives CDR1 WNHNN, CDR2 SYGVQD (reference sequence). The CDR3 is 17 residues long. The CDR3 sequence is CASTRMTAGSYNSPLHF. The CDR3 DNA follows: TGCGCCAGCACCAGAATGACAGCCGGCTCCTATAATTCACCCCTCCACTTT.

The gene calls are TRBV13 and TRBJ2-7, with 9 bases that match TRBD2. V lost 5 bases, J lost 3 bases, and 8 bases stayed unmatched. The CDR3 loop spans 15 amino acids. The germline V gene has CDR1 PRHDT and CDR2 FYEKMQ (reference sequence). The CDR3 protein is CASSETSGPDYEQYF. The CDR3 DNA reads as TGTGCCAGCAGCGAAACTAGCGGGCCTGACTACGAGCAGTACTTC.

The J gene is TRBJ2-1, the V gene TRBV7-2, with TRBD2 matching over 13 bases. The CDR3 covers 15 residues. The germline gives CDR1 SGHTA, CDR2 FQGNSA. After removal of 5 bases from V and 8 bases from J, the junction contained 6 bases not matched to a gene. For the CDR3, the DNA is TGTGCCAGCAGCACGGGACTAGCGGGAATGGATGAGCAGTTCTTC. This translates into CASSTGLAGMDEQFF.

V gene TRBV19 combines with J gene TRBJ2-4; D perhaps matches TRBD1 (6 bases). Germline CDR1 LNHDA, CDR2 SQIVND (reference sequence). This CDR3 has 13 residues. Between the trimmed V and J ends, which lost 9 bases and 11 bases, there was a span of 20 bases. As DNA, the CDR3 is TGTGCCAGCGCCAGGGGCCAGGACGGGCTTCAGTACTTC. Translated: CASARGQDGLQYF.

The gene calls are TRBV4-3 and TRBJ2-2; 10 bases are a match to TRBD2. Germline values: CDR1 LGHNA, CDR2 YSLEER. There are 16 residues in the CDR3. Germline trimming cut 1 base from V and 4 bases from J; bases unmatched to any gene: 3. CDR3 residues: CASSQGTSGTTGELFF. CDR3 sequence (DNA): TGCGCCAGCAGCCAAGGGACTAGCGGTACCACCGGGGAGCTGTTTTTT.

This chain uses TRBV4-3 with TRBJ2-2, with no clear D. CDR3 length equals 14 residues. The V and J ends lost 3 bases and 4 bases respectively, with 9 bases between them. Germline CDR1 and CDR2: LGHNA and YSLEER. CDR3 in amino acids: CASSQEEATGELFF. The DNA for the CDR3 is TGCGCCAGCAGCCAGGAAGAGGCCACCGGGGAGCTGTTTTTT.

This sequence joins TRBV19 and TRBJ1-1; 7 positions match TRBD1. V dropped 3 bases and J dropped 5; count of bases not matched to a gene: 9. This CDR3 spans 15 amino acids. The V gene's germline CDR1 is LNHDA and CDR2 SQIVND (reference sequence). The CDR3 DNA reads TGTGCCAGTAGTATTATGGAGGGGGCGGAAACTGAAGCTTTCTTT. Protein sequence: CASSIMEGAETEAFF. The entire variable domain, with the rest obtained from reference TRBV19 and TRBJ1-1, is as follows: DGGITQSPKYLFRKEGQNVTLSCEQNLNHDAMYWYRQDPGQGLRLIYYSQIVNDFQKGDIAEGYSVSREKKESFPLTVTSAQKNPTAFYLCASSIMEGAETEAFFGQGTRLTVV.

The chain combines TRBV10-2 with TRBJ1-4, with a tentative D call TRBD1 (6 bases). V lost 4 bases and J 5 bases, leaving 11 bases between the germline ends. The germline gives CDR1 WSHSY, CDR2 SAAADI. The CDR3 extends over 14 amino acids. As DNA, the CDR3 is TGCGCCAGCAGTGTTGGGGGCCTGAATGAAAAACTGTTTTTT. Its protein is CASSVGGLNEKLFF.

The V gene is TRBV10-1, the J gene TRBJ2-3; D gene unclear. Germline V lookup: CDR1 WNHNN, CDR2 SYGVQD (reference sequence). This CDR3 spans 11 amino acids. Trimming pared 6 bases from V and 8 bases from J, leaving 9 bases between. CDR3 nucleotides: TGCGCCAGCAGCTCGGAGACTACGCAGTATTTT. Protein: CASSSETTQYF.